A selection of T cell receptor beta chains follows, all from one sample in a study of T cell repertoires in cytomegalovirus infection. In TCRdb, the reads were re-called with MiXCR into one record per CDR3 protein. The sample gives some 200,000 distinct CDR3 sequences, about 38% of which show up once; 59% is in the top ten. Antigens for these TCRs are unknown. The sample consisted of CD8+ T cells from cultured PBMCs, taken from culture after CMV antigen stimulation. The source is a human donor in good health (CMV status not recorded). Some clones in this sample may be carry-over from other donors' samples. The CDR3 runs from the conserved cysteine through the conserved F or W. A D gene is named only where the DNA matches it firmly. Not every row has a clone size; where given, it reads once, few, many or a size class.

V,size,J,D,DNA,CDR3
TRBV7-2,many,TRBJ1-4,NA,TGTGCCAGCAGCCCCCCGGGACGGGAGGCTGAAAAACTGTTTTTT,CASSPPGREAEKLFF
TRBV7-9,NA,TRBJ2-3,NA,TGTGCCAGCAGCTTAGGGCCGGGTGGCGCAGATACGCAGTATTTT,CASSLGPGGADTQYF
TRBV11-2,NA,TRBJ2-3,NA,TGTGCCAGCAGCCGGACCCCCGGGGTCACAGATACGCAGTATTTT,CASSRTPGVTDTQYF
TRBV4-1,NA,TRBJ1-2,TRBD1,TGTGCCAGCAGCCAAGATAGGGACAGGGGGCTGCTTTGGGGCTACACCTTC,CASSQDRDRGLLWGYTF
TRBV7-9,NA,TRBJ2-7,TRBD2,TGTGCCAGCAGCTCCCCGGGACTAGCGGGACCCCCCTCCTACGAGCAGTACTTC,CASSSPGLAGPPSYEQYF
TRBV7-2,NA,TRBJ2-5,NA,TGTGCCAGCAGCTTAGGACAGGGCGGGAAGACCCAGTACTTC,CASSLGQGGKTQYF
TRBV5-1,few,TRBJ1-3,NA,TGCGCCAGCAGCTTCTCCCTCCTAAGCCCGACAGTCTCTGGAAACACCATATATTTT,CASSFSLLSPTVSGNTIYF
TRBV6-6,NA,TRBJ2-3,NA,TGTGCCAGCAGTTCCCTAGCCAGCCCAGATACGCAGTATTTT,CASSSLASPDTQYF
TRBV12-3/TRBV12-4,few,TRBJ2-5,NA,TGTGCCAGCAGTTTAGGAGGCGAAAAGACCCAGTACTTC,CASSLGGEKTQYF
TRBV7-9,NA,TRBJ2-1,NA,TGTGCCAGCAGCTTAGGGGGGCAGCTTGAGCAGTTCTTC,CASSLGGQLEQFF
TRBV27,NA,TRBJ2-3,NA,TGTGCCAGCACAGCCGGGACAACCACAGATACGCAGTATTTT,CASTAGTTTDTQYF
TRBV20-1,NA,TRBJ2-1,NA,TGCAGTGCTAGCCCTTATCAGTTTTTC,CSASPYQFF
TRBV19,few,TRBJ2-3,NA,TGTGCCAGTACCAAGAGGGTGGAGCACACAGATACGCAGTATTTT,CASTKRVEHTDTQYF
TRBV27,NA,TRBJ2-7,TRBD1,TGTGCCAGCAGTTTCGGACAGGGGATAGAGCAGTACTTC,CASSFGQGIEQYF
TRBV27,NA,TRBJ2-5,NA,TGTGCCAGCAGTTCCGGGACTCTAGAGACCCAGTACTTC,CASSSGTLETQYF
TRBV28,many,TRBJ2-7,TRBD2,TGTGCCAGCAGTTTATTCCGGCTAGCGGGAGCCTACGAGCAGTACTTC,CASSLFRLAGAYEQYF
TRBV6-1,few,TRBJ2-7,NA,TGTGCCAGCAGTGAATACGAGACAGGCCAAGGGGGTTACGAGCAGTACTTC,CASSEYETGQGGYEQYF
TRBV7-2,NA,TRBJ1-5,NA,TGTGCCAGCAGCTTATACGGGGCGGGGAGCAATCAGCCCCAGCATTTT,CASSLYGAGSNQPQHF
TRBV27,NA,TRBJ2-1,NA,TGTGCCAGCAGTCCTGCTACTAGGTACAATGAGCAGTTCTTC,CASSPATRYNEQFF
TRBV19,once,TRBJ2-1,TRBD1,TGTGCCAGTAGTATGGCAGGGGGCCCTTACAATGAGCAGTTCTTC,CASSMAGGPYNEQFF
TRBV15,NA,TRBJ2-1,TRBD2,TGTGCCACCAGCAAGGGGGTCATGACTAGCGGGGGGGTGGGGCAGTTCTTC,CATSKGVMTSGGVGQFF
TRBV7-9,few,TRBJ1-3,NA,TGTGCCAGCAGCTCACCGACATACCGCCATGGAAACACCATATATTTT,CASSSPTYRHGNTIYF
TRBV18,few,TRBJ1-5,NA,TGTGCCAGCTCACCAAGGTCAAAGAGTCGGCGACAGCCCCAGCATTTT,CASSPRSKSRRQPQHF
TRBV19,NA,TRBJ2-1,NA,TGTGCCAGTAGTATAGTTGGACCAGTGGACTACAATGAGCAGTTCTTC,CASSIVGPVDYNEQFF
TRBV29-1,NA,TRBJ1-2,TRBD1,TGCAGCGTTGAAGACGAAAGGACAGGGGGCTTTGGCTACACCTTC,CSVEDERTGGFGYTF
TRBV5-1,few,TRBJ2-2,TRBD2,TGCGCCAGCAGCCTGACTAGCCCCGACACCGGGGAGCTGTTTTTT,CASSLTSPDTGELFF
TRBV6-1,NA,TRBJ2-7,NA,TGTGCCAGCAGTGAGGGGGAGACAGCGGGTTACTACGAGCAGTACTTC,CASSEGETAGYYEQYF
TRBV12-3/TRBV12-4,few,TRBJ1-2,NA,TGTGCCAGCAGTTTGGGCAGCTACTATGGCTACACCTTC,CASSLGSYYGYTF
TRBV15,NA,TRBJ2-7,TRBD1,TGTGCCACCAGCGTCCCGGGACAGCCATACGAGCAGTACTTC,CATSVPGQPYEQYF
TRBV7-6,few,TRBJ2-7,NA,TGTGCCAGCAGCCGAAGCGTCGGCGGGGTCAGCTCCTACGAGCAGTACTTC,CASSRSVGGVSSYEQYF
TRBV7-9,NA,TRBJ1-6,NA,TGTGCCAGCAATGGACTCGGGCACTCACCCCTCCACTTT,CASNGLGHSPLHF
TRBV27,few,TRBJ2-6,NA,TGTGCCAGCAGCCCACTCAGAGTCTCTGGGGCCAACGTCCTGACTTTC,CASSPLRVSGANVLTF
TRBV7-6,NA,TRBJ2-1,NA,TGTGCCAGCAGCTTAGCGAGACGGCCAGAGCAGTTCTTC,CASSLARRPEQFF
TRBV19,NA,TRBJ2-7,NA,TGTGCCAGTAGTATACAAGGATTTTCCTACGAGCAGTACTTC,CASSIQGFSYEQYF
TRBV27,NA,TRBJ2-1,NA,TGTGCCAGCAGTTCGGGCGCCTACAATGAGCAGTTCTTC,CASSSGAYNEQFF
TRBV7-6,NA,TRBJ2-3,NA,TGTGCCAGCAGCCGATACCCGAGAGAGGGGGTCGGCACAGATACGCAGTATTTT,CASSRYPREGVGTDTQYF
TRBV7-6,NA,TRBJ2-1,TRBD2,TGTGCCAGCAGCTTAGCGCTCGGGGGGGCGCACAATGAGCAGTTCTTC,CASSLALGGAHNEQFF
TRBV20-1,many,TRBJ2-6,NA,TGCAGTGCTAGGGGAAGCTCTGGGGCCAACGTCCTGACTTTC,CSARGSSGANVLTF
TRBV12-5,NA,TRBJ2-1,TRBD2,TGTGCTAGTGGTCCGGGAGGGCCGAGGAATGAGCAGTTCTTC,CASGPGGPRNEQFF
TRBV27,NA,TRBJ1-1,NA,TGTGCCAGCAGTTTCGGGTCTCACACTGAAGCTTTCTTT,CASSFGSHTEAFF
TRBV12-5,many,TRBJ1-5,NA,TGTGCTAGTGGTTGTCGCGCGAACAGGGTCCCCAATCAGCCCCAGCATTTT,CASGCRANRVPNQPQHF
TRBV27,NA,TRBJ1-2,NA,TGTGCCAGCAGTTTAAGGGGCATGTTGGGCTATGGCTACACCTTC,CASSLRGMLGYGYTF
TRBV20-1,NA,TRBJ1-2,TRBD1,TGCAGTGCTCCACAGGGGATGAATGGCTACACCTTC,CSAPQGMNGYTF
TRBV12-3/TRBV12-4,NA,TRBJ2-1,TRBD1,TGTGCCAGCAGCCTCGGGACAGGGTATGACGAGCAGTTCTTC,CASSLGTGYDEQFF
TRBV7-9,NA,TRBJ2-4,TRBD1,TGTGCCAGCAGCGCCCGACAGGGCTTAGCCAAAAACATTCAGTACTTC,CASSARQGLAKNIQYF
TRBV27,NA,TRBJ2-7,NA,TGTGCCAGCAGTTTGGATGCGAGGGGGGGGGGGAGTCCTAACTACGAGCAGTACTTC,CASSLDARGGGSPNYEQYF
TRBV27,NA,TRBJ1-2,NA,TGTGCCAGCAGTTTACACAAGACCGGCGGCTACACCTTC,CASSLHKTGGYTF
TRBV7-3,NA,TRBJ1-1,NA,TGTGCCAGCAGCTTCTCATGGCACACTGAAGCTTTCTTT,CASSFSWHTEAFF
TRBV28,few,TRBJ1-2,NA,TGTGCCAGCAGTTTAGTGGTCTACTATGGCTACACCTTC,CASSLVVYYGYTF
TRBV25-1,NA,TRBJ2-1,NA,TGTGCCAGTCGGGACTGGAACAATGAGCAGTTCTTC,CASRDWNNEQFF
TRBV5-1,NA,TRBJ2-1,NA,TGCGCCAGCAGCTTGTTCTCGACAGAGGGCAATGATCCGTTCTTC,CASSLFSTEGNDPFF
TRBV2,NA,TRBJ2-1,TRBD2,TGTGCCAGCATAGCGGGTACTACCTACAATGAGCAGTTCTTC,CASIAGTTYNEQFF
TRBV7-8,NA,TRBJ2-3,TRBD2,TGTGCCAGCAGCCCCTATCCCCAGCGGGGAGATACGCAGTATTTT,CASSPYPQRGDTQYF
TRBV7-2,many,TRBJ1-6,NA,TGTGCCAGCAGCTTTTGGGGTCTCCCCCTCCACTTT,CASSFWGLPLHF
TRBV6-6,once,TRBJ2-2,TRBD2,TGTGCCAGCTCAATAAGGGGGACTAGTGCGAACACCGGGGAGCTGTTTTTT,CASSIRGTSANTGELFF
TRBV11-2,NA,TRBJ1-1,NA,TGTGCCAGCAGCTTGTGGGGGGGAGGGTCGAACACTGAAGCTTTCTTT,CASSLWGGGSNTEAFF
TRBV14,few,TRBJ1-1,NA,TGTGCCAGCAGCCAAGTTATAAGGGGGGTGAACACTGAAGCTTTCTTT,CASSQVIRGVNTEAFF
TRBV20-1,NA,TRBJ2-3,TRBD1,TGCAGTGCTAGAGATGGGGACAGACGTGGAGGAGCACCGCCTGATACGCAGTATTTT,CSARDGDRRGGAPPDTQYF